This record concerns one T cell receptor (beta chain) sequence. Germline-derived CDR1 and CDR2 are MNHEY and SMNVEV (reference sequence). This CDR3 region has 16 residues. V shed 2 bases and J 6 bases; nucleotides not matched to a gene: 10. The PCR employed 60 Vbeta primers together with 13 Jbeta primers. Profiling relied on immunoSEQ multiplex PCR, and the TCRdb table lists in-frame clones only, not all of them. This sample carries 200,000 to 250,000 clones, approximately 70% of them seen once, and the ten largest clones take 2% to 3%. These data come from a study of cytomegalovirus exposure and HLA in healthy donors.

The TCR comes from a man aged 35 to 55 in good health and CMV-seropositive. The J gene is TRBJ1-2, the V gene TRBV27; TRBD1 aligns across 9 bases. Sequencing used PBMCs. The CDR3 region has the DNA TGTGCCAGCAGTTTACGCCTCGGTGGACAGGGGCATGGCTACACCTTC. Translation: CASSLRLGGQGHGYTF.